This T cell receptor beta chain comes out of a study of early stage breast cancer tumors (dated by TCRdb to about 2017). For context, the study as a whole: Of the approximately 16 invasive breast tumors, about a dozen were found to be estrogen receptor-positive, progesterone receptor-positive and HER2-negative. About 65% of the 12 ER+/PR+/HER2- tumors were invasive ductal carcinomas, while the other four were invasive lobular carcinomas. The average read coverage per sample was roughly 10-fold. Across all samples, 2,651,842 templates representing 1 million or so unique clonotypes were detected.

The study profiled bulk TCR beta-chain repertoires in matched peripheral blood, tumor and adjacent normal breast tissue taken from about 15 patients with early-stage breast cancer. Before surgery, whole blood (about 5-11 mL) was collected into EDTA tubes and processed within 2 hours. Ficoll-Paque centrifugation in SepMate-50 tubes was used to isolate peripheral blood mononuclear cells. PBMCs were cryopreserved in 90% FBS with approximately 10% DMSO in aliquots of roughly 1.9 to 4.5 million cells and stored in liquid nitrogen. The Qiagen AllPrep DNA/RNA Mini kit was used for genomic DNA extraction. Two independent genomic DNA replicates were amplified for each sample, with 0.5 ug used for blood and about 1.5 ug for tumor or normal breast. Following the manufacturer's instructions, the ImmunoSeq Intro kit was used to carry out TCRB sequencing on genomic DNA. Multiplex PCR ran around 32 cycles with proprietary primers and spike-in control sequences for absolute quantification. Single-end 150-bp reads were used to sequence an 87-bp fragment spanning the CDR3 and the flanking V and J genes. Seven samples, with two replicates for each sample, were multiplexed per lane of an Illumina MiSeq using version 3.0 chemistry. The original pipeline was this. The vendor's proprietary pipeline handled the raw data processing, merging both replicates into a single result for each sample. A clonotype was defined as productive rearrangements that share the same V-gene family, CDR3 amino acid sequence and J-gene segment. To compute clonality, the normalized Shannon entropy (Pielou evenness) of TCRB abundances was subtracted from 1. To estimate T cell density, the total number of templates was divided by the input cell count, which was inferred from how much DNA went in. Recon with default parameters was used to estimate total repertoire diversity and clonality. Clonotypes with over 0.1% abundance in tumor and at least 32-fold higher abundance in tumor than in normal breast were defined as tumor-enriched. This is the immuneACCESS table as TCRdb keeps it, with only in-frame sequences that have V and J called. A part of the clones is gone; compared with another copy, unresolved V genes explain less than half, and the rest is unexplained. That table supplies the V and J calls and clone size; D and trimming were determined from the DNA. This sample comprises tens of thousands of clones, about three quarters of them detected only once. The top ten clones comprise approximately 7.1% of the sample.

The full study reports these points: Tumors showed approximately 2.4-fold higher T cell density and higher clonality than adjacent normal breast tissue. Repertoires from blood resembled normal breast more closely than tumor, and using blood as a reference for each tissue separated tumor from normal in 14 of 16 patients. Enriched TCRB sequences shared across patients were found to be mostly commonly generated sequences that were unlikely to play an important role in the tumor microenvironment. Analysis by tumor subtype was prevented by the small cohort size. Bulk genomic DNA sequencing of unsorted cells missed chain pairing and functional markers such as CD4, CD8 and FOXP3.

The germline V gene specifies SGHTA as CDR1 and FQGNSA as CDR2. Cut back by 3 bases and 2 bases, the V and J ends lie 11 bases apart. From the cysteine up to the phenylalanine, the CDR3 has a length of 15 residues. The read is trimmed to its CDR3 DNA, 45 bases read in frame from base 1. For this clone: The target of this receptor is not known. It has no much larger one-base neighbor in the sample; base qualities were not kept.

The source material was blood. The receptor was isolated from a person aged 45 to 60 with breast cancer. The rearranged chain carries TRBV7-2 and TRBJ1-3; the D gene is possibly TRBD1, with 6 bases matching. For the CDR3, the sequence is CASSLADSTGNTIYF. The nucleotide sequence is given as TGTGCCAGCAGCTTGGCGGACAGCACTGGAAACACCATATATTTT.